Given below is one TCR beta chain in context. The antigen is undetermined. The protocol was immunoSEQ multiplex PCR, while the TCRdb copy is restricted to in-frame clones and leaves out a portion. The sample lists fewer than 50,000 clones, about 91% occurring once. This sample is drawn from a study of graft-versus-host responses after intestinal transplantation. The study, taken as a whole, reports: Graft-versus-host to host-versus-graft clonal ratios in allografts were high in patients with graft-donor T cell macrochimerism. Early post-transplant declines in HvG were associated with peak levels of circulating GvH clones.

The origin of this receptor is a human patient who received an intestinal transplant, so some T cells may come from the graft donor. This specimen was PBMCs, taken 524 days after transplant.

CDR3 sequence (DNA): TGTGCCAGCAGCACCCGACAGGGGGTAGGGGACTATGGCTACACCTTC. Protein sequence: CASSTRQGVGDYGYTF. The rearrangement joins TRBV4-2 to TRBJ1-2, with 9 bases that match TRBD1. CDR1 is LGHNA and CDR2 is YNFKEQ in the germline V gene. The V gene end was trimmed by 5 bases and the J gene end by 3 bases; junction bases not matched to a gene: 10. This CDR3 comprises 16 residues.